This T cell receptor (beta chain) was found in a study of blood T cells in healthy people across ages. The germline V gene encodes CDR1 DFQATT and CDR2 SNEGSKA (reference sequence). This CDR3 comprises 12 residues. Trimming took off 6 bases at V and 2 bases at J, with 11 bases between the two ends. Then a second PCR, running roughly 6 to 11 cycles, was carried out with a sample-barcoded 5' primer and a J-beta primer mix. TCRdb re-called the 5' RACE reads through MiXCR, storing one row per CDR3 protein. This sample has 850,000 to 1,000,000 distinct CDR3 sequences, with roughly 51% found just once. The sample taken for sequencing was blood. V is TRBV20-1 and J is TRBJ2-7; D could derive from TRBD1 or TRBD2 (5 bases each). The TCR was taken from a woman aged 55-69 years in good health. CDR3 sequence reads: CSAREHPYEQYF. CDR3 coding DNA: TGCAGTGCCAGGGAGCATCCCTACGAGCAGTACTTC.